This paragraph reports one T cell receptor beta chain. The DNA is left out, because the CDR3 cannot be placed on it with certainty; the CDR3 is given as TCRdb lists it. The data belong to a study of T-cell memory formation after mild COVID-19. In the study overall: TCR clusters were mostly donor specific.

The CDR3 is 18 amino acids in total, end residues counted. Germline V CDR1 and CDR2: SGHNT, YYREEE (reference sequence). Libraries for TCRalpha and TCRbeta carried sample barcodes and unique molecular identifiers via 5'RACE. TCRdb re-called the 5' RACE reads through MiXCR, storing one row per CDR3 protein. The sample has around 340,000 distinct CDR3 sequences; 15% to 20% are singletons. The receptor was derived from a man aged 18 to 35 who had mild COVID-19 (a few samples of this study predate the infection). Cell type and time point are not known. This chain uses TRBV5-4 with TRBJ2-2; the DNA was not used to check the table's D call, TRBD1. The sample consisted of PBMCs or a T cell subset sorted from them (not recorded which). The CDR3 spells CASSLRTGDWPAGELFFF.